This TCR beta chain comes out of a study of response to subunit inactivated influenza vaccine. The study, taken as a whole, reports: The authors suggested that every seasonal influenza vaccination recruits few new T cells.

The CDR3 loop spans 14 amino acids. Germline assignment: CDR1 SQVTM and CDR2 ANQGSEA. The V and J ends lost 5 bases and 3 bases respectively, with 14 bases between them. With respect to this clonotype: Its antigen remains unknown.

MiXCR, applied by TCRdb to the RT-PCR reads, yields one record per CDR3 protein. The sample comprises a few hundred thousand distinct CDR3 sequences, about 14% of which are singletons, and 11% rests with the top ten. This specimen consisted of PBMCs from blood, obtained less than 13 days after vaccination. This chain uses TRBV29-1 with TRBJ1-5; D is possibly TRBD1 (6 bases). The origin of this receptor is a man aged 50 or older who received an inactivated influenza vaccine. The CDR3 region is CSVIPQGNNQPQHF. The CDR3, as DNA: TGCAGCGTTATACCACAGGGCAACAATCAGCCCCAGCATTTT. Combining the CDR3 with reference TRBV29-1 and TRBJ1-5 gives the whole variable domain SAVISQKPSRDICQRGTSLTIQCQVDSQVTMMFWYRQQPGQSLTLIATANQGSEATYESGFVIDKFPISRPNLTFSTLTVSNMSPEDSSIYLCSVIPQGNNQPQHFGDGTRLSIL.